This T cell receptor beta chain was identified in a study of radiation and T cells in renal cell carcinoma. Regarding the study as a whole: Top tumor clonotypes rose in blood 2 weeks post-radiation, then contracted.

Time point reported: blood 2 weeks post-SBRT. As to treatment: 15 Gy SBRT to primary tumor, nephrectomy 4 weeks later. This renal cell carcinoma was of the clear cell type. For this clone: The antigen remains unidentified.

The assay was immunoSEQ multiplex PCR, and TCRdb's table has in-frame clones only and misses some. The sample records 100,000 to 150,000 clones, about four fifths being singletons. Sequenced here: blood, sampled from a patient whose treatment included radiotherapy and nephrectomy. This clonotype was sampled from a man aged 50 to 59 with renal cell carcinoma.

CDR3 sequence (DNA): TGTGCCAGCAGTGAATCTCCCGCAGGGACCAACTCTGGGGCCAACGTCCTGACTTTC. Encoded protein: CASSESPAGTNSGANVLTF. V is TRBV6-1 and J is TRBJ2-6; possibly TRBD1 or TRBD2 for D (5 bases each). The V and J ends lost 2 bases and 0 bases respectively, with 17 bases between them. This CDR3 contains 19 residues. CDR1 and CDR2 from the germline V gene are MNHNS and SASEGT.